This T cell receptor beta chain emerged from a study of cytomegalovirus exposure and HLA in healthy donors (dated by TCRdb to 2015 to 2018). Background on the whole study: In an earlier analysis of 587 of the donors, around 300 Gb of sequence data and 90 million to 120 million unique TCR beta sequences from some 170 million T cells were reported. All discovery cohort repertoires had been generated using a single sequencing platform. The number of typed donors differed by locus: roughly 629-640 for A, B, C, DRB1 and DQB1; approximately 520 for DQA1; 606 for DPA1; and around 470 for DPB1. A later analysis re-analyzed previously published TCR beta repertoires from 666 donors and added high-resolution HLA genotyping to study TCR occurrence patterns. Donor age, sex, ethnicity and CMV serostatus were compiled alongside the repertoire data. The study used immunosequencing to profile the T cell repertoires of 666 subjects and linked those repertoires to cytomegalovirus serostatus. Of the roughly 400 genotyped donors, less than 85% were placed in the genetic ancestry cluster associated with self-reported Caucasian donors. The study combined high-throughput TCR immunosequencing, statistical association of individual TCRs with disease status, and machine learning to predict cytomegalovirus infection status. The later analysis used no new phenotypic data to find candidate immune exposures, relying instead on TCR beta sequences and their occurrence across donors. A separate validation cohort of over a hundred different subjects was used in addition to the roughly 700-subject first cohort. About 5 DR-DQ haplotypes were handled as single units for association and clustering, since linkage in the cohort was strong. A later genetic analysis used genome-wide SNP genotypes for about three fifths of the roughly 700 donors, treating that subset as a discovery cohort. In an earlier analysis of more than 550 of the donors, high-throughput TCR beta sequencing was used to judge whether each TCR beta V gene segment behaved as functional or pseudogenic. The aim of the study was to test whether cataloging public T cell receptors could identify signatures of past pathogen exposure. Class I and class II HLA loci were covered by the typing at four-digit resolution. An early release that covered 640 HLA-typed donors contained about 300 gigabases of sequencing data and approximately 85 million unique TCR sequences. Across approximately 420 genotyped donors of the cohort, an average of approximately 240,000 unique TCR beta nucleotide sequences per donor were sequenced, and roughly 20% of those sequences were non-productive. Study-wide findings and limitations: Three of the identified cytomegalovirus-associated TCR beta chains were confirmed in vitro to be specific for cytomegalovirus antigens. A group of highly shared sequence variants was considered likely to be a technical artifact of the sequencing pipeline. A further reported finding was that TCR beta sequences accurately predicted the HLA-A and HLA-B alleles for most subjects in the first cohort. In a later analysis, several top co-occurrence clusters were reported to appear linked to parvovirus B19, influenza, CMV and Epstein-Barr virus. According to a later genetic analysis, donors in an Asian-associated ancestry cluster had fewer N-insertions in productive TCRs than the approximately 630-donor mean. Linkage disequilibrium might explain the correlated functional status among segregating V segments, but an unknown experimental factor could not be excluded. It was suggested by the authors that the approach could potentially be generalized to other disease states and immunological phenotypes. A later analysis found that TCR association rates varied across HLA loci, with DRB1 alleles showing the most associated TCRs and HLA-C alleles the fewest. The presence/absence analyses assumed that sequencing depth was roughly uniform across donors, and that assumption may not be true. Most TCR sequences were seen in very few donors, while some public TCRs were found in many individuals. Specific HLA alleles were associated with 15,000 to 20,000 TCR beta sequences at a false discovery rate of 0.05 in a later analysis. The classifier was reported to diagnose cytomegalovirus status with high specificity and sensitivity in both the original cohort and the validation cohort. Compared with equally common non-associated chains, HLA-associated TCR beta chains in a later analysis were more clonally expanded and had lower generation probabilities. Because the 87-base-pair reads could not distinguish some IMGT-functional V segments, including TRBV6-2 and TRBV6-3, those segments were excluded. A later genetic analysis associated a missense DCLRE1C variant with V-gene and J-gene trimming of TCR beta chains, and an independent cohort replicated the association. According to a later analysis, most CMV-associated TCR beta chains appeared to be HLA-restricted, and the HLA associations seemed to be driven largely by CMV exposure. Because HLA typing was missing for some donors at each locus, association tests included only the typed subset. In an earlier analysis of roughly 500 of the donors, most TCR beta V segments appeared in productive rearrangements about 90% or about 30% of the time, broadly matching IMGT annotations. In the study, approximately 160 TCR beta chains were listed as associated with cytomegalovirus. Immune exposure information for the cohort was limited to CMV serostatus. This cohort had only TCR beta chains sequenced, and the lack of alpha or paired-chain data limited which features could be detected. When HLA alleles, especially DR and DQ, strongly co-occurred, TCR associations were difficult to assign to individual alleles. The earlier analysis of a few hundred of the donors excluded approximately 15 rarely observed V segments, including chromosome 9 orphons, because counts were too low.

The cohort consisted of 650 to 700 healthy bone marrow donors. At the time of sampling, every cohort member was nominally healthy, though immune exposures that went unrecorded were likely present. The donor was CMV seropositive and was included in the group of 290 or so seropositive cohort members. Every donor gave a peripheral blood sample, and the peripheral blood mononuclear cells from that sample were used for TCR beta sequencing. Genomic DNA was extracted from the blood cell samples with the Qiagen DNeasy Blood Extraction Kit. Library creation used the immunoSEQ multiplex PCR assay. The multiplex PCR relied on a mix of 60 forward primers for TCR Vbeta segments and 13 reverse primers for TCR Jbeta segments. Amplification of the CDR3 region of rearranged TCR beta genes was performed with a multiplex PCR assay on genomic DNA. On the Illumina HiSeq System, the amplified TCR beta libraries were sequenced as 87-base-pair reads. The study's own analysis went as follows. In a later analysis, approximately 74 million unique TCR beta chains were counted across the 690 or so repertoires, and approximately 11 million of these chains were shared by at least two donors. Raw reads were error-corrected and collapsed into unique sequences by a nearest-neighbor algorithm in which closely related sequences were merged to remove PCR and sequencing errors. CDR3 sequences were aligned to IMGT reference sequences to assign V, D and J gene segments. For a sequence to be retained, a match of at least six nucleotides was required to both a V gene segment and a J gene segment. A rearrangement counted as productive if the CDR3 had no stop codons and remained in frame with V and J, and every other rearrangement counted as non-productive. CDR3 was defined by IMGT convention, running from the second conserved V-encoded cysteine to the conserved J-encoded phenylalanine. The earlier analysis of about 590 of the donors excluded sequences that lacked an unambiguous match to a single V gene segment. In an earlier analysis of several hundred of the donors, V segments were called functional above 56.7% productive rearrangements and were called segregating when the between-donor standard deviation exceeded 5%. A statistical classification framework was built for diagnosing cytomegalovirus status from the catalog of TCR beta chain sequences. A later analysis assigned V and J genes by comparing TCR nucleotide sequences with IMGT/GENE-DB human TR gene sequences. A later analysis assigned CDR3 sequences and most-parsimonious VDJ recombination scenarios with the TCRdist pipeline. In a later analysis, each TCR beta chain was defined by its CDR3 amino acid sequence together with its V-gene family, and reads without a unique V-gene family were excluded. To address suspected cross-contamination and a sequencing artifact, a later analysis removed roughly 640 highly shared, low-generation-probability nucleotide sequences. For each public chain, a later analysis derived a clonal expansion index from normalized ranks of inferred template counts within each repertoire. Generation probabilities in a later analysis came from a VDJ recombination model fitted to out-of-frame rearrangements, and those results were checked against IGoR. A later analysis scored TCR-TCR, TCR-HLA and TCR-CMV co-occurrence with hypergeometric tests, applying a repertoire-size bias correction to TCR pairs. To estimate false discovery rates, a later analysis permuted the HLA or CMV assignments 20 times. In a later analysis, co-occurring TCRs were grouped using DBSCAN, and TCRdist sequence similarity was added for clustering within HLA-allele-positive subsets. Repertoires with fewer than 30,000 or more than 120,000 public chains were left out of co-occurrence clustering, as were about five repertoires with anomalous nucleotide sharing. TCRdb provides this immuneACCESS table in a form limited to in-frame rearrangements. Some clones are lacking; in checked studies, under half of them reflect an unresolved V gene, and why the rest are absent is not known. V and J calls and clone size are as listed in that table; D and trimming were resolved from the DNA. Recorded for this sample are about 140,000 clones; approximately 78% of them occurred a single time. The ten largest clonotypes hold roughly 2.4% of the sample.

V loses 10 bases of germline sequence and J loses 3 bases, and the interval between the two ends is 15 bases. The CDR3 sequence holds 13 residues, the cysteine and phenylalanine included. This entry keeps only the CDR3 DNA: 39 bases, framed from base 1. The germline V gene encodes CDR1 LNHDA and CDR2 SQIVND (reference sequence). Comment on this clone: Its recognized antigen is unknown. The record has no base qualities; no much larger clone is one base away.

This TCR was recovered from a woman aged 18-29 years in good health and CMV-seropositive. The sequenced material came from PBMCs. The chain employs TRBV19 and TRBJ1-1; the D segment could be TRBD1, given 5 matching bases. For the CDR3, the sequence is CATRGLQDTEAFF. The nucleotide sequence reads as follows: TGTGCCACCCGGGGGTTGCAGGACACTGAAGCTTTCTTT.